The 19 T cell receptor beta chains below come from one sample, sequenced in a study of CD4 T cells in relation to SARS-CoV-2 and coronaviruses. These receptors have no known antigen. Before the COVID-19 pandemic, during about 2010-2018, CD4+ T cells were taken from unexposed donors. Isolation of CD4+ T cells took place after roughly nine days in culture. Measured with immunoSEQ multiplex PCR; TCRdb has only the in-frame clones, and not every one. The sample holds 15,000 to 20,000 clones, approximately 70% seen once. Sequenced material: CD4+ T cells from PBMCs, cultured in vitro. Source of these receptors: a human donor in good health.

The rearrangement joins TRBV19 to TRBJ2-6; D not resolved. Trimming took off 3 bases at V and 0 bases at J, with 9 bases between the two ends. This CDR3 is built from 16 residues. Per the germline V gene, CDR1 is LNHDA and CDR2 is SQIVND (reference sequence). CDR3 nucleotides: TGTGCCAGTAGTATGGGGATAGTCTCTGGGGCCAACGTCCTGACTTTC. Its translation: CASSMGIVSGANVLTF.

This clone was seen a handful of times. V gene TRBV10-1 combines with J gene TRBJ2-1; 11 positions match TRBD2. This CDR3 has 14 amino acids. V trimming: 4 bases; J trimming: 6 bases; junction bases outside the gene matches: 2. Germline lookup yields CDR1 WNHNN and CDR2 SYGVQD (reference sequence). Written as DNA, the CDR3 is TGCGCCAGCAGTGCTAGCGGGGGGACCAATGAGCAGTTCTTC. Its protein is CASSASGGTNEQFF.

This chain links TRBV5-3 with TRBJ2-7; D unresolved. TRBV5-3 has ORF status, its function being uncertain. Trimming stripped 4 bases from V and 0 bases from J, with 17 bases between. CDR3 size: 16 residues. DNA for the CDR3: TGTGCCAGAAGCCCTCGGGCTGTAAGGAGCTCCTACGAGCAGTACTTC. Translation gives CARSPRAVRSSYEQYF.

The chain couples TRBV19 to TRBJ1-5; TRBD1 matches 11 bases. This CDR3 region has 14 residues. Germline V gene sequence: CDR1 LNHDA, CDR2 SQIVND (reference sequence). Losses at the gene ends were 4 bases for V and 6 bases for J; bases not matched to a gene: 2. The CDR3: CASSRDRGSQPQHF. CDR3 DNA sequence: TGTGCCAGTAGTAGGGACAGGGGGAGTCAGCCCCAGCATTTT.

The rearrangement joins TRBV6-1 to TRBJ1-2; perhaps TRBD1 as D (5 bases). The CDR3 extends over 14 amino acids. V shed 0 bases and J shed 3 bases, with 8 bases lying between them. Per the germline V gene, CDR1 is MNHNS and CDR2 is SASEGT. The CDR3 loop is CASSEAAGYYGYTF. The DNA for the CDR3 is TGTGCCAGCAGTGAAGCGGCAGGGTACTATGGCTACACCTTC.

This clone is a singleton in its sample. V and J are TRBV19 and TRBJ2-5; 9 nucleotides align to TRBD2. Germline CDR1 reads LNHDA; CDR2 reads SQIVND (reference sequence). Losses at the gene ends were 3 bases for V and 4 bases for J; bases not matched to a gene: 6. This CDR3 has 15 residues. The CDR3, as DNA: TGTGCCAGTAGTATCGATAGCGGGAGCCCAGAGACCCAGTACTTC. Translated: CASSIDSGSPETQYF. The entire variable domain, with the rest obtained from reference TRBV19 and TRBJ2-5, is as follows: DGGITQSPKYLFRKEGQNVTLSCEQNLNHDAMYWYRQDPGQGLRLIYYSQIVNDFQKGDIAEGYSVSREKKESFPLTVTSAQKNPTAFYLCASSIDSGSPETQYFGPGTRLLVL.

CDR3 coding DNA: TGTGCCAGCAGACTAGCGGGGGTGACCTACAATGAGCAGTTCTTC. This encodes CASRLAGVTYNEQFF. This chain connects TRBV7-2 to TRBJ2-1; 11 bases align to TRBD2. V trimming: 6 bases; J trimming: 2 bases; junction bases outside the gene matches: 3. There are 15 residues in the CDR3. Germline CDR1 SGHTA, CDR2 FQGNSA.

The chain couples TRBV7-3 to TRBJ1-2, with D unclear. Germline V lookup: CDR1 SGHTA, CDR2 FQGTGA. Trimming took off 2 bases at V and 2 bases at J, with 12 bases between the two ends. The CDR3 has 15 residues. The CDR3 is CASSLEPGWNYGYTF. The DNA of the CDR3 is TGTGCCAGCAGCTTAGAGCCGGGTTGGAACTATGGCTACACCTTC.

The chain's CDR3 is CASRSGQETQYF. For the CDR3, the DNA is TGTGCCAGTAGGAGCGGCCAAGAGACCCAGTACTTC. The V call is TRBV19, the J call TRBJ2-5; D is perhaps TRBD2 (5 bases). This CDR3 contains 12 residues. Germline CDR1 reads LNHDA; CDR2 reads SQIVND (reference sequence). Trimming took 6 bases from V and 1 from J, leaving 6 bases between them.

V is TRBV7-2 and J is TRBJ2-7, with 9 positions matching TRBD2. V shed 5 bases, J shed 5 bases, and the junction held 7 bases outside the gene matches. This CDR3 spans 14 amino acids. CDR1 and CDR2 from the germline V gene are SGHTA and FQGNSA. The CDR3 loop reads CASSPVSGSHEQYF. DNA for the CDR3: TGTGCCAGCAGCCCAGTTAGCGGGAGCCACGAGCAGTACTTC.

The rearrangement uses TRBV18 and TRBJ2-2, with D perhaps TRBD2 (5 bases). V was cut by 6 bases and J by 5 bases, with 19 bases left in between. The CDR3 covers 16 residues. Germline V gives CDR1 KGHSH, CDR2 LQKENI. CDR3 residues: CASSPWEQVGTGELFF. The CDR3 DNA sequence: TGTGCCAGCTCCCCTTGGGAGCAGGTCGGGACCGGGGAGCTGTTTTTT.

This rearrangement joins TRBV5-6 to TRBJ1-4, with D maybe TRBD1 (5 bases). CDR1 and CDR2 (germline): SGHDT, YYEEEE. The ends were cut back, 0 bases at V and 6 bases at J, with 9 bases in the middle. The CDR3 contains 14 residues. The DNA for the CDR3 is TGTGCCAGCAGCTTGGAGGCGACAGATGAAAAACTGTTTTTT. Residues: CASSLEATDEKLFF.

This sequence joins TRBV19 and TRBJ1-2; the match to TRBD1 covers 8 bases. Germline trimming cut 5 bases from V and 8 bases from J; bases unmatched to any gene: 10. Per the germline V gene, CDR1 is LNHDA and CDR2 is SQIVND (reference sequence). The CDR3 extends over 14 amino acids. The CDR3: CASSSDRGLSGYTF. The DNA of the CDR3 is TGTGCCAGTAGTTCCGACAGGGGATTGTCGGGCTACACCTTC. The variable domain in full, with the rest retrieved from reference TRBV19 and TRBJ1-2, is DGGITQSPKYLFRKEGQNVTLSCEQNLNHDAMYWYRQDPGQGLRLIYYSQIVNDFQKGDIAEGYSVSREKKESFPLTVTSAQKNPTAFYLCASSSDRGLSGYTFGSGTRLTVV.

The chain combines TRBV3-1 (or the pseudogene TRBV3-2) with TRBJ2-3, with D unclear. Germline lookup yields CDR1 LGHDT and CDR2 YNNKEL (reference sequence). V was trimmed by 2 bases and J by 6 bases, leaving 6 bases between them. The CDR3 contains 12 residues. For the CDR3, the DNA is TGTGCCAGCAGCCAATCCAGCGATACGCAGTATTTT. Its translation is CASSQSSDTQYF.

The rearrangement uses TRBV29-1 and TRBJ1-1; D call uncertain. This CDR3 is built from 13 residues. V lost 4 bases and J 2 bases, leaving 11 bases between the germline ends. CDR1 is SQVTM and CDR2 is ANQGSEA in the germline V gene. As DNA, the CDR3 is TGCAGCGTTGGGGCGGGAGCTAACACTGAAGCTTTCTTT. Amino acid sequence: CSVGAGANTEAFF.

V is TRBV11-2 and J is TRBJ2-3; no clear D. CDR1 and CDR2 (germline): SGHAT, FQNNGV. The CDR3 sequence is 16 residues long. V lost 5 bases to trimming and J lost 3 bases, with 18 bases between them. The CDR3 is CASSRLGSARTDTQYF. CDR3 DNA: TGTGCCAGCAGCCGACTCGGGTCAGCGAGAACAGATACGCAGTATTTT. Using reference TRBV11-2 and TRBJ2-3 for the parts outside the CDR3, the full variable domain is EAGVAQSPRYKIIEKRQSVAFWCNPISGHATLYWYQQILGQGPKLLIQFQNNGVVDDSQLPKDRFSAERLKGVDSTLKIQPAKLEDSAVYLCASSRLGSARTDTQYFGPGTRLTVL.

This clone was counted between two and nine times. J is TRBJ2-2 and V is TRBV5-1, with 7 bases aligning to TRBD2. Germline loops: CDR1 SGHRS, CDR2 YFSETQ. With V trimmed by 2 bases and J by 7 bases, 8 bases remained unmatched. CDR3 length equals 15 residues. Here the CDR3 DNA reads TGCGCCAGCAGCTTTGAGGCCGGGGGGATCGGGGAGCTGTTTTTT. This codes for CASSFEAGGIGELFF.

This clone was picked up one time. The chain has TRBV4-3 and TRBJ2-5; 7 positions agree with TRBD1. This CDR3 comprises 16 residues. Losses at the gene ends were 0 bases for V and 5 bases for J; bases not matched to a gene: 9. CDR1 LGHNA and CDR2 YSLEER come from the germline V gene. The CDR3 nucleotides are TGCGCCAGCAGCCAAGACCTGAGACAGGGATGGGAGACCCAGTACTTC. As protein: CASSQDLRQGWETQYF.

This chain connects TRBV4-2 to TRBJ2-1; D not certain. The V gene lost 0 bases and the J gene lost 5 bases, with 8 bases spanning the gap. Germline V CDR1 and CDR2: LGHNA, YNFKEQ. The CDR3 is 14 amino acids. The CDR3 sequence is CASSQDVGDNEQFF. CDR3 in DNA: TGTGCCAGCAGCCAAGATGTCGGCGACAATGAGCAGTTCTTC.